Shown below are 23 T cell receptor beta chains from a single sample sequenced in a study of T cell clones after liver transplantation. TCRdb's copy holds only in-frame clones and misses some; the assay was immunoSEQ multiplex PCR. The sample has tens of thousands of clones, about 92% seen once; the top ten hold over 0.75%. Here the sequenced sample was CD4+ T cells from blood, taken about 25 months after liver transplant. Source of these receptors: a human patient who received a liver transplant. Some T cells may arise from the graft donor.

The V gene is TRBV5-1, the J gene TRBJ2-1; perhaps TRBD2 as D (6 bases). The CDR3 is 16 residues long. Germline V gene data show CDR1 as SGHRS and CDR2 as YFSETQ. V was pared by 7 bases and J by 9 bases, with 26 bases between. The CDR3 region is CASALVTGTQLVEQFF. CDR3 nucleotides: TGCGCCAGCGCCCTAGTAACCGGGACTCAACTAGTTGAGCAGTTCTTC.

The chain carries TRBV28 and TRBJ1-5; D perhaps matches TRBD1 (5 bases). This CDR3 comprises 14 residues. With 4 bases removed from V and 6 bases from J, the gap between germline ends came to 13 bases. From germline, CDR1 is MDHEN and CDR2 SYDVKM. CDR3 in DNA: TGTGCCAGCAGTTCCGGGGGGGGAATTCAGCCCCAGCATTTT. It encodes CASSSGGGIQPQHF.

The chain employs TRBV6-1 and TRBJ2-7; a weak D match, TRBD1 (6 bases). The CDR3 sequence is 14 residues long. The V end was cut by 5 bases, the J end by 1 base, with 12 bases between. Looked up from germline, CDR1 is MNHNS and CDR2 is SASEGT. In nucleotides, the CDR3 is TGTGCCAGCAGTACAGGGCCGACGTCCTACGAGCAGTACTTC. Translating gives CASSTGPTSYEQYF.

The J gene is TRBJ2-7, the V gene TRBV9; unclear D gene. The CDR3 has 14 residues. V lost 0 bases and J 6 bases, leaving 13 bases between the germline ends. From germline, CDR1 is SGDLS and CDR2 YYNGEE. Here the CDR3 reads CASSVAFPFVEQYF. The CDR3 region has the DNA TGTGCCAGCAGCGTAGCTTTTCCCTTTGTCGAGCAGTACTTC. The variable domain in full, with the rest retrieved from reference TRBV9 and TRBJ2-7, is DSGVTQTPKHLITATGQRVTLRCSPRSGDLSVYWYQQSLDQGLQFLIQYYNGEERAKGNILERFSAQQFPDLHSELNLSSLELGDSALYFCASSVAFPFVEQYFGPGTRLTVT.

The rearrangement links TRBV27 to TRBJ1-4; D possibly corresponds to TRBD1 (6 bases). The V gene's germline CDR1 is MNHEY and CDR2 SMNVEV (reference sequence). V dropped 2 bases and J dropped 8 bases, with 18 bases sitting between them. This CDR3 comprises 16 residues. As DNA, the CDR3 is TGTGCCAGCAGTTTAATTCCGGGGGCGGTTGCCGAAAAACTGTTTTTT. This gives the protein CASSLIPGAVAEKLFF.

The chain links TRBV14 to TRBJ2-1; the match to TRBD2 covers 11 bases. Germline trimming cut 0 bases from V and 4 bases from J; bases unmatched to any gene: 8. The CDR3 sequence is 18 residues long. Germline assignment: CDR1 SGHDN and CDR2 FVKESK. CDR3 in DNA: TGTGCCAGCAGCCAAGATATTGGGACTAGCGGTATTTACAATGAGCAGTTCTTC. Translating gives CASSQDIGTSGIYNEQFF.

The chain is built from TRBV19 and TRBJ2-7; D might be TRBD2 (6 bases). Germline assignment: CDR1 LNHDA and CDR2 SQIVND (reference sequence). Trimming removed 4 bases at V and 4 bases at J, with 20 bases between. The CDR3 has 16 residues. The CDR3 DNA reads TGTGCCAGTAGTAGGGGAGGAGCGGCCCAAGGGTACGAGCAGTACTTC. It codes for CASSRGGAAQGYEQYF.

The chain recombines TRBV19 with TRBJ2-2, with 7 bases matching TRBD2. Trimming cost V 4 bases and J 7 bases; bases outside gene matches: 9. Germline V gene sequence: CDR1 LNHDA, CDR2 SQIVND (reference sequence). The CDR3 is 15 amino acids. The CDR3 reads CASSTSGTTVGELFF. The CDR3, as DNA: TGTGCCAGTAGTACCTCCGGGACTACCGTCGGGGAGCTGTTTTTT. Supplemented by reference TRBV19 and TRBJ2-2, the full variable domain reads DGGITQSPKYLFRKEGQNVTLSCEQNLNHDAMYWYRQDPGQGLRLIYYSQIVNDFQKGDIAEGYSVSREKKESFPLTVTSAQKNPTAFYLCASSTSGTTVGELFFGEGSRLTVL.

The V call is TRBV15, the J call TRBJ2-2; no firm D call. Germline assignment: CDR1 LNHNV and CDR2 YYDKDF (reference sequence). The CDR3 is 15 residues long. V lost 0 bases, J lost 2 bases, and 7 bases lay in between. CDR3 bases: TGTGCCACCAGCAGAGAACGGGTAAACACCGGGGAGCTGTTTTTT. Its protein is CATSRERVNTGELFF. The whole variable domain, filled in from reference TRBV15 and TRBJ2-2, reads DAMVIQNPRYQVTQFGKPVTLSCSQTLNHNVMYWYQQKSSQAPKLLFHYYDKDFNNEADTPDNFQSRRPNTSFCFLDIRSPGLGDTAMYLCATSRERVNTGELFFGEGSRLTVL.

This chain uses TRBV10-3 with TRBJ2-6; 7 nucleotides align to TRBD1. Germline V gene data show CDR1 as ENHRY and CDR2 as SYGVKD. V trimming: 7 bases; J trimming: 2 bases; junction bases outside the gene matches: 14. CDR3 length equals 18 residues. The CDR3 loop reads CAITKSQGTPPGANVLTF. In nucleotides, the CDR3 is TGTGCCATCACCAAATCACAGGGGACACCCCCTGGGGCCAACGTCCTGACTTTC.

This clone was detected only once. The rearrangement joins TRBV29-1 to TRBJ1-2; D remains ambiguous. This CDR3 is built from 14 residues. Trimming took off 0 bases at V and 2 bases at J, with 10 bases between the two ends. In germline, CDR1 is SQVTM, CDR2 ANQGSEA. CDR3 region: CSVEEGPPNYGYTF. CDR3 nucleotide sequence: TGCAGCGTTGAAGAAGGACCACCCAACTATGGCTACACCTTC.

CDR3 amino acids: CATQGGYGYTF. As DNA, the CDR3 is TGTGCCACTCAGGGGGGCTATGGCTACACCTTC. The chain is built from TRBV28 and TRBJ1-2; 7 nucleotides match TRBD1. Trimming removed 10 bases from V and 4 bases from J; junction bases left unmatched: 3. CDR1 is MDHEN and CDR2 is SYDVKM in the germline V gene. This CDR3 spans 11 amino acids.

The chain couples TRBV27 to TRBJ2-2; tentatively, D is TRBD1 (6 bases). Between the trimmed V and J ends, which lost 8 bases and 7 bases, there was a span of 11 bases. This CDR3 comprises 12 residues. Per germline, CDR1 MNHEY and CDR2 SMNVEV (reference sequence). DNA for the CDR3: TGTGCCAGCCGCGTAGGGGGCGGGGAGCTGTTTTTT. Its protein is CASRVGGGELFF.

Comments on this clone: This CDR3 is also generated by other DNA sequences in the sample. This chain uses TRBV5-1 with TRBJ1-1; D possibly corresponds to TRBD1 (6 bases). Germline lookup yields CDR1 SGHRS and CDR2 YFSETQ. This CDR3 is 14 amino acids long. Trimming removed 1 base from V and 5 bases from J, with 12 bases in between. CDR3 loop: CASSLLQGGTEAFF. The CDR3 bases are TGCGCCAGCAGCTTGTTACAGGGAGGAACTGAAGCTTTCTTT.

V and J are TRBV7-8 and TRBJ2-2; D gene ambiguous. Deletions cut 1 base from V and 7 bases from J, with 7 bases between. Germline-derived CDR1 and CDR2 are SGHVS and FQNEAQ. The CDR3 contains 13 residues. The CDR3 here is CASSLGLGGELFF. The CDR3 DNA reads TGTGCCAGCAGCTTAGGTCTCGGCGGGGAGCTGTTTTTT.

This chain uses TRBV5-1 with TRBJ2-5; D gene uncertain. Germline-derived CDR1 and CDR2 are SGHRS and YFSETQ. The V end was cut by 0 bases, the J end by 5 bases, with 8 bases between. This CDR3 is 13 amino acids long. The CDR3 DNA sequence: TGCGCCAGCAGCTTGGACCTGGTCGAGACCCAGTACTTC. Protein sequence: CASSLDLVETQYF.

The chain recombines TRBV7-8 with TRBJ2-5; D is possibly TRBD2 (7 bases). The CDR3 totals 15 residues. CDR1 is SGHVS, CDR2 FQNEAQ, per germline. The V and J ends lost 7 bases and 3 bases respectively, with 18 bases between them. The CDR3 is CASTSLGGREETQYF. CDR3 sequence (DNA): TGTGCCAGCACCTCGTTGGGGGGGCGCGAAGAGACCCAGTACTTC. Variable domain in full (rest from reference TRBV7-8 and TRBJ2-5): GAGVSQSPRYKVAKRGQDVALRCDPISGHVSLFWYQQALGQGPEFLTYFQNEAQLDKSGLPSDRFFAERPEGSVSTLKIQRTQQEDSAVYLCASTSLGGREETQYFGPGTRLLVL.

The V gene is TRBV5-1, the J gene TRBJ2-3; D is ambiguous. V lost 4 bases and J 3 bases, leaving 3 bases between the germline ends. The CDR3 totals 11 residues. Germline V gives CDR1 SGHRS, CDR2 YFSETQ. The DNA of the CDR3 is TGCGCCAGCAGCGCGACAGATACGCAGTATTTT. This gives the protein CASSATDTQYF. Using reference TRBV5-1 and TRBJ2-3 for the parts outside the CDR3, the full variable domain is KAGVTQTPRYLIKTRGQQVTLSCSPISGHRSVSWYQQTPGQGLQFLFEYFSETQRNKGNFPGRFSGRQFSNSRSEMNVSTLELGDSALYLCASSATDTQYFGPGTRLTVL.

This clone appeared a single time. The V and J genes are TRBV7-2 and TRBJ2-5, with D possibly being TRBD1 or TRBD2 (6 bases each). Germline V gene lookup returns CDR1 SGHTA and CDR2 FQGNSA. The CDR3 loop spans 16 amino acids. V was cut by 4 bases and J by 1 base, with 16 bases left in between. The CDR3 region is CASSSRRGSPQETQYF. The CDR3 DNA follows: TGTGCCAGCAGCTCCAGGAGGGGGAGTCCCCAAGAGACCCAGTACTTC.

The chain is built from TRBV9 and TRBJ2-3; 8 nucleotides line up with TRBD2. The trim removed 1 base at V and 0 bases at J, leaving 4 bases unmatched. CDR3 size: 16 residues. Germline values: CDR1 SGDLS, CDR2 YYNGEE. This CDR3 reads CASSVQLADSTDTQYF. In nucleotides, the CDR3 is TGTGCCAGCAGCGTACAACTAGCGGATAGCACAGATACGCAGTATTTT.

This clone was detected once. V and J are TRBV7-2 and TRBJ2-1; unclear D gene. The CDR3 totals 13 residues. The germline CDR1 and CDR2 sequences are SGHTA and FQGNSA. V lost 1 base and J 5 bases, leaving 6 bases between the germline ends. The CDR3 DNA reads as TGTGCCAGCAGCTTAGATCGTCACAATGAGCAGTTCTTC. Amino acid sequence: CASSLDRHNEQFF.

The chain joins TRBV7-6 to TRBJ2-7; 10 nucleotides line up with TRBD2. This CDR3 contains 13 residues. CDR1 SGHVS and CDR2 FNYEAQ come from the germline V gene. V was pared by 5 bases and J by 4 bases, with 2 bases of the junction left unmatched. The CDR3 is CASSRAGGYEQYF. The CDR3 DNA follows: TGTGCCAGCAGCCGAGCGGGAGGGTACGAGCAGTACTTC.

The rearrangement links TRBV18 to TRBJ2-5; D remains unclear. Between the trimmed V and J ends, which lost 1 base and 2 bases, there was a span of 14 bases. CDR3 size: 16 residues. Germline V gene sequence: CDR1 KGHSH, CDR2 LQKENI. Here the CDR3 reads CASSPLTNTLQETQYF. In nucleotides, the CDR3 is TGTGCCAGCTCACCACTTACGAACACCTTACAAGAGACCCAGTACTTC.